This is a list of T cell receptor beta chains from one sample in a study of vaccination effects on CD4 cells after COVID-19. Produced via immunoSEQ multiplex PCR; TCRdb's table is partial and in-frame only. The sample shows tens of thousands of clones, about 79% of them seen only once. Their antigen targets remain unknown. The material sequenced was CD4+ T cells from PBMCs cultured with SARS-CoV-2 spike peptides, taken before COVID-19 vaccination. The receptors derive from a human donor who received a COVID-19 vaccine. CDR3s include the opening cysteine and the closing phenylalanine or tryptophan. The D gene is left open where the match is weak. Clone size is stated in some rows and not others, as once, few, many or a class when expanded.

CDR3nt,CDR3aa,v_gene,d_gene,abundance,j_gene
TGTGCCAGCAGCTTGGCCTTTTGGCAGGGGGCTTTGCATGGCTACACCTTC,CASSLAFWQGALHGYTF,TRBV5-4,TRBD1,NA,TRBJ1-2
TGTGCCAGCAGTACCGGGGGGGGGCGACTAAAGACCCAGTACTTC,CASSTGGGRLKTQYF,TRBV6-5,TRBD2,NA,TRBJ2-5
TGTGCCAGCAGCCCAAACCTGAGTGGGACTGAAGCTTTCTTT,CASSPNLSGTEAFF,TRBV7-3,NA,NA,TRBJ1-1
TGTGCCAGCAGGCCCCTGGGGATCGGGGGCTACACCTTC,CASRPLGIGGYTF,TRBV27,NA,NA,TRBJ1-2
TGTGCCAGTAGCAGACAGAACTCCTACAATGAGCAGTTCTTC,CASSRQNSYNEQFF,TRBV19,NA,NA,TRBJ2-1
TGTGCCAGCATCCGAAAGACAGGGGAACAAGAGACCCAGTACTTC,CASIRKTGEQETQYF,TRBV7-9,TRBD1,NA,TRBJ2-5
TGTGCCAGCTCATCTCCCAGGGTGGGGAATTCACCCCTCCACTTT,CASSSPRVGNSPLHF,TRBV18,NA,NA,TRBJ1-6
TGCGCCAGCAGCTTGGATCGACAGAATTCACCCCTCCACTTT,CASSLDRQNSPLHF,TRBV5-1,NA,few,TRBJ1-6
TGTGCTAGTGGTTCGACCCTAAGACAGGAGGGGCAGCCCCAGCATTTT,CASGSTLRQEGQPQHF,TRBV12-5,NA,NA,TRBJ1-5
TGCAGTGTGGAGGGGACAGCCACAGATACGCAGTATTTT,CSVEGTATDTQYF,TRBV29-1,NA,NA,TRBJ2-3
TGCGCCAGCAGCGTTTCCATCGGAGGCACAGATACGCAGTATTTT,CASSVSIGGTDTQYF,TRBV5-1,NA,NA,TRBJ2-3
TGCGCCAGCAGTTTAGTACAGGGGGACGAGACCCAGTACTTC,CASSLVQGDETQYF,TRBV5-1,TRBD1,NA,TRBJ2-5
TGTGCCAGCAGCTTGAGGCAGAGCTCTGGAAACACCATATATTTT,CASSLRQSSGNTIYF,TRBV7-9,NA,NA,TRBJ1-3
TGTGCCAGCAGTTATGAGGGTACTAGCACAGATACGCAGTATTTT,CASSYEGTSTDTQYF,TRBV6-5,NA,NA,TRBJ2-3
TGTGCCAGCAGCTTGGGGTCCGGGGTGGTGGGGCAGCCCCAGCATTTT,CASSLGSGVVGQPQHF,TRBV5-6,NA,NA,TRBJ1-5
TGTGCCATCAGTGACGGTTCTGGGGCCAACGTCCTGACTTTC,CAISDGSGANVLTF,TRBV10-3,NA,NA,TRBJ2-6
TGTGCCAGCAGTTTAAGGCCGTACACTGAAGCTTTCTTT,CASSLRPYTEAFF,TRBV27,NA,NA,TRBJ1-1
TGTGCCAGCAGGACAGGGGGCTGGTCCTATAATTCACCCCTCCACTTT,CASRTGGWSYNSPLHF,TRBV28,TRBD1,once,TRBJ1-6
TGTGCCAGCAGCTTAGTGCGGCTAGCGGGGGCGAACACCGGGGAGCTGTTTTTT,CASSLVRLAGANTGELFF,TRBV7-2,TRBD2,NA,TRBJ2-2
TGTGCCAGCAGCCCACTTGAGGGTACTAGACAGTACTTC,CASSPLEGTRQYF,TRBV11-2,NA,NA,TRBJ2-5
TGTGCCAGCTCACCAACCACAGAAAACTATGGCTACACCTTC,CASSPTTENYGYTF,TRBV18,NA,NA,TRBJ1-2
TGTGCCAGCAGCTTTATGTTCCCAGATACGCAGTATTTT,CASSFMFPDTQYF,TRBV5-4,NA,NA,TRBJ2-3
TGTGCTGCGAAGAGCGGGGGTTCAGAGACCCAGTACTTC,CAAKSGGSETQYF,TRBV10-3,TRBD2,NA,TRBJ2-5
TGTGCCAGCAGTTACTCGTTCGGAGAGACCCAGTACTTC,CASSYSFGETQYF,TRBV6-5,NA,NA,TRBJ2-5
TGTGCCAGCAGCCTGCAGACGGTAAACACCGGGGAGCTGTTTTTT,CASSLQTVNTGELFF,TRBV7-6,NA,NA,TRBJ2-2
TGTGCCAGCAGTTACTCGAATTCTCGGGGTAATTCACCCCTCCACTTT,CASSYSNSRGNSPLHF,TRBV6-5,NA,few,TRBJ1-6
TGCGCCAGCAGCCACACTGCAACCTATGGCTACACCTTC,CASSHTATYGYTF,TRBV5-1,NA,NA,TRBJ1-2
TGTGCCACCAGGCCCCCGGGGGAAGAGACCCAGTACTTC,CATRPPGEETQYF,TRBV24-1,NA,NA,TRBJ2-5
TGTGCCAGCAGCAGGGACGGACTGCCGGCTAACTATGGCTACACCTTC,CASSRDGLPANYGYTF,TRBV7-9,NA,few,TRBJ1-2
TGTGCCAGCAGTCGTCAGGGGCCTAGCACAGATACGCAGTATTTT,CASSRQGPSTDTQYF,TRBV28,NA,NA,TRBJ2-3
TGTGCCAGCAGCTTAGCCAGTTACAATGAGCAGTTCTTC,CASSLASYNEQFF,TRBV11-3,NA,few,TRBJ2-1
TGTGCCAGCAGCTCGTTTCCCCGACAGACTACTAACTATGGCTACACCTTC,CASSSFPRQTTNYGYTF,TRBV7-2,NA,NA,TRBJ1-2
TGTGCCAGCAGTACCAACTATGGCTACACCTTC,CASSTNYGYTF,TRBV28,NA,NA,TRBJ1-2
TGTGCCAGCAGCACCAGGGGAAGTGGCTACACCTTC,CASSTRGSGYTF,TRBV6-5,NA,once,TRBJ1-2
TGTGCCAGCAGTTTCAGCCGCGGTGAAAAACTGTTTTTT,CASSFSRGEKLFF,TRBV12-3/TRBV12-4,NA,NA,TRBJ1-4
TGTGCCAGCAGGATCAACAGGGGGCAGGCTTTCTTT,CASRINRGQAFF,TRBV12-3/TRBV12-4,TRBD1,NA,TRBJ1-1
TGTGCCAGCAGTCCACTGACAGACCTCGCCTCTGGAAACACCATATATTTT,CASSPLTDLASGNTIYF,TRBV27,NA,NA,TRBJ1-3
TGTGCCAGTAGTACACTAGCGAACGCAGATACGCAGTATTTT,CASSTLANADTQYF,TRBV19,TRBD2,NA,TRBJ2-3
TGTGCCAGCAGTCCCCTGGACAGGATTTATGGCTACACCTTC,CASSPLDRIYGYTF,TRBV6-5,TRBD1,NA,TRBJ1-2
TGTGCCATCAGCGGGACCTACAATGAGCAGTTCTTC,CAISGTYNEQFF,TRBV10-3,NA,NA,TRBJ2-1
TGTGCCAGCAGTGCCGACAGGGGCGCTGAAGCTTTCTTT,CASSADRGAEAFF,TRBV2,TRBD1,few,TRBJ1-1
TGTGCCAGCAGCCCCAGGGGAGGGGAGGACTATGGCTACACCTTC,CASSPRGGEDYGYTF,TRBV7-6,NA,NA,TRBJ1-2
TGCAGTGCTAGTAGCGGGGGTCTCTCCTACAATGAGCAGTTCTTC,CSASSGGLSYNEQFF,TRBV20-1,TRBD2,NA,TRBJ2-1
TGTGCCAGCAGCTCCATGCTAGCGGGGCAAGAGACCCAGTACTTC,CASSSMLAGQETQYF,TRBV7-2,TRBD2,NA,TRBJ2-5
TGTGCCAGCAGTTTATCACAGGGTCAGCCCCAGCATTTT,CASSLSQGQPQHF,TRBV27,NA,NA,TRBJ1-5
TGTGCCACCAGCGCCGGAGGGGGGACAGTCTATTCACCCCTCCACTTT,CATSAGGGTVYSPLHF,TRBV15,TRBD1,NA,TRBJ1-6
TGTGCCAGCAGCGCTCAGGGGGCAGATACGCAGTATTTT,CASSAQGADTQYF,TRBV7-3,TRBD1,once,TRBJ2-3
TGTGCCAGCAGTTCCGGTGGGGGATACCAGCCCCAGCATTTT,CASSSGGGYQPQHF,TRBV28,NA,NA,TRBJ1-5
TGTGCCAGCAGCTTAAGAGGGGTCTCTGGGGCCAACGTCCTGACTTTC,CASSLRGVSGANVLTF,TRBV7-2,NA,few,TRBJ2-6
TGTGCCAGCAGTTACCGCGGGGGGGAAGCTTTCTTT,CASSYRGGEAFF,TRBV6-2/TRBV6-3,NA,NA,TRBJ1-1
TGCGCCAGCAGCTTGGGGACGTCCGGGGATACGCAGTATTTT,CASSLGTSGDTQYF,TRBV5-1,NA,NA,TRBJ2-3
TGTGCCAGCAGAGGGACAGGGGTCAATCAGCCCCAGCATTTT,CASRGTGVNQPQHF,TRBV6-5,TRBD1,NA,TRBJ1-5
TGTGCCAGCAGTATCGGGGGGGGAAATTCACCCCTCCACTTT,CASSIGGGNSPLHF,TRBV27,NA,once,TRBJ1-6
TGTGCCAGTAGTCTTAAGCGGAGCTCCTACAATGAGCAGTTCTTC,CASSLKRSSYNEQFF,TRBV19,NA,NA,TRBJ2-1